Shown below are 26 T cell receptor beta chains from a single sample sequenced in a study of identical twins. MiXCR, run by TCRdb on the 5' RACE reads, gives a single entry per CDR3 protein. Here the sample spans 650,000 to 750,000 distinct CDR3 sequences, 20% to 25% being singletons. These same data were also listed under a study on T cells expressing NK-cell markers.

The source material was PBMCs. All receptors derive from a woman aged 18 to 35 in good health.

This clonotype was counted only a few times. The rearrangement uses TRBV11-1 and TRBJ2-1, with D possibly matching TRBD2 (6 bases). Germline V lookup: CDR1 SGHAT, CDR2 FQDESV (reference sequence). The CDR3 totals 15 residues. Trimming took 4 bases from V and 6 from J, leaving 16 bases between them. CDR3 sequence reads: CASSYKNGGRNEQFF. Here the CDR3 DNA reads TGTGCCAGCAGCTATAAGAACGGGGGACGCAATGAGCAGTTCTTC.

This clonotype showed up just a few times. The chain combines TRBV12-5 with TRBJ2-7, with TRBD2 identical over 7 bases. After removal of 0 bases from V and 4 bases from J, the junction contained 3 bases not matched to a gene. CDR3 length: 14 amino acids. Germline CDR1 and CDR2: LGHNT and FRNRAP. CDR3 loop: CASGLVRRGYEQYF. The CDR3 DNA follows: TGTGCTAGTGGTTTGGTCCGGCGGGGGTACGAGCAGTACTTC.

This clonotype occurred a few times. The chain employs TRBV11-2 and TRBJ2-1; weak D call: TRBD1 (6 bases). Trimming left V 5 bases short and J 0 bases short, with 23 bases between. The CDR3 consists of 19 residues. Germline V gene lookup returns CDR1 SGHAT and CDR2 FQNNGV. The CDR3 loop is CASSPASPRGTNSYNEQFF. CDR3 in DNA: TGTGCCAGCAGCCCCGCTTCACCGAGGGGGACCAACTCCTACAATGAGCAGTTCTTC.

J is TRBJ2-1 and V is TRBV11-1; 7 bases line up with TRBD2. The CDR3 contains 15 residues. Looked up from germline, CDR1 is SGHAT and CDR2 is FQDESV (reference sequence). V shed 4 bases and J 5 bases; nucleotides not matched to a gene: 8. CDR3 sequence: CASSSGLPVNNEQFF. As DNA, the CDR3 is TGTGCCAGCAGCTCGGGACTACCCGTAAACAATGAGCAGTTCTTC.

The chain has TRBV5-1 and TRBJ1-1; D remains unclear. V was clipped by 0 bases and J by 0 bases, with 6 bases between them. The germline gives CDR1 SGHRS, CDR2 YFSETQ. The CDR3 is 14 amino acids. CDR3 loop: CASSLEGVNTEAFF. Here the CDR3 DNA reads TGCGCCAGCAGCTTGGAGGGTGTGAACACTGAAGCTTTCTTT.

This clonotype was counted many times. The V call is TRBV7-9, the J call TRBJ2-1; TRBD2 matches 8 bases. The germline V gene has CDR1 SEHNR and CDR2 FQNEAQ (reference sequence). V was pared by 10 bases and J by 4 bases, with 9 bases of the junction left unmatched. This CDR3 has 14 amino acids. The CDR3 coding sequence is TGTGCCACCCGACGGGGGGGGGTTTACAATGAGCAGTTCTTC. This translates into CATRRGGVYNEQFF.

The chain joins TRBV2 to TRBJ2-1; D is possibly TRBD1 (5 bases). The germline gives CDR1 SNHLY, CDR2 FYNNEI. The V end lost 5 bases, the J end lost 7 bases, and 12 bases lay between the germline ends. CDR3 length: 13 amino acids. CDR3 in DNA: TGTGCCAGCAGTTTGACCCCAGGGAATGAGCAGTTCTTC. Amino acids: CASSLTPGNEQFF.

This clonotype was seen repeatedly, ten times or more. V gene TRBV6-5 combines with J gene TRBJ2-1, with 12 bases matching TRBD2. The CDR3 length is 16 residues. Germline V gene lookup returns CDR1 MNHEY and CDR2 SVGAGI. V was clipped by 0 bases and J by 9 bases; unmatched bases: 6. This CDR3 is CASSYSLAGGPGEQFF. The CDR3 region has the DNA TGTGCCAGCAGTTACTCGCTAGCGGGGGGGCCGGGTGAGCAGTTCTTC.

This clonotype was detected ten times or more. The chain couples TRBV29-1 to TRBJ2-2; D is undetermined. This CDR3 region has 14 residues. Trimming took off 6 bases at V and 3 bases at J, with 14 bases between the two ends. The V gene's germline CDR1 is SQVTM and CDR2 ANQGSEA. The CDR3 DNA reads as TGCAGCGTGGAGAGGTACCGGGACACCGGGGAGCTGTTTTTT. Protein sequence: CSVERYRDTGELFF.

This clonotype has more than one count but fewer than ten. V is TRBV6-1 and J is TRBJ1-1; possibly TRBD1 for D (6 bases). CDR3 length: 15 amino acids. Germline CDR1 reads MNHNS; CDR2 reads SASEGT. V dropped 6 bases and J dropped 4 bases, with 18 bases sitting between them. CDR3 nucleotide sequence: TGTGCCAGCAGACGACTCCCTCAGGGGACCACTGAAGCTTTCTTT. This sequence encodes CASRRLPQGTTEAFF.

The V and J genes are TRBV29-1 and TRBJ1-1, with D unclear. V lost 3 bases, J lost 6 bases, and 17 bases lay in between. Germline CDR1 reads SQVTM; CDR2 reads ANQGSEA. The CDR3 is 14 amino acids. As DNA, the CDR3 is TGCAGCGTTGAGTCCCACGGGCGACCCTCTGAAGCTTTCTTT. Translating it yields CSVESHGRPSEAFF.

The V gene is TRBV7-3, the J gene TRBJ1-3; D remains unclear. Looked up from germline, CDR1 is SGHTA and CDR2 is FQGTGA. Trimming took off 5 bases at V and 4 bases at J, with 9 bases between the two ends. This CDR3 comprises 13 residues. CDR3 sequence reads: CASSEQLGNTIYF. The CDR3 region has the DNA TGTGCCAGCAGCGAACAGTTAGGAAACACCATATATTTT. The whole variable domain, remainder taken from reference TRBV7-3 and TRBJ1-3, is GAGVSQTPSNKVTEKGKYVELRCDPISGHTALYWYRQSLGQGPEFLIYFQGTGAADDSGLPNDRFFAVRPEGSVSTLKIQRTERGDSAVYLCASSEQLGNTIYFGEGSWLTVV.

This clonotype has more than one count but fewer than ten. The genes are TRBV20-1 and TRBJ2-1, with 8 nucleotides matching TRBD2. There are 13 residues in the CDR3. V lost 6 bases and J lost 8; bases outside the gene matches: 9. Per the germline V gene, CDR1 is DFQATT and CDR2 is SNEGSKA (reference sequence). The CDR3 DNA sequence: TGCAGTGCCCCGTACGGGGGGGCCTATGAGCAGTTCTTC. This gives the protein CSAPYGGAYEQFF.

V usage is TRBV7-7 and J usage is TRBJ2-2, with D maybe TRBD2 (5 bases). CDR3 size: 13 residues. Trimming took 4 bases from V and 7 from J, leaving 10 bases between them. CDR1 and CDR2 (germline): SSHAT, FNYEAQ (reference sequence). The CDR3 DNA reads TGTGCCAGCAGCTCCGTGGGAGTCGGGGAGCTGTTTTTT. It encodes CASSSVGVGELFF.

This clonotype was picked up a small number of times. J is TRBJ1-6 and V is TRBV12-3 or TRBV12-4, with no clear D. Trimming shortened V by 5 bases and J by 10 bases, and 9 bases separated the two germline ends. The CDR3 contains 12 residues. The CDR3 DNA is TGTGCCAGCAGTGCCCTCGGGTCACCCCTCCACTTT. Translated, it gives CASSALGSPLHF.

The chain uses TRBV7-2 and TRBJ2-7; D ambiguous. Germline assignment: CDR1 SGHTA and CDR2 FQGNSA. The CDR3 extends over 14 amino acids. Trimming removed 0 bases at V and 4 bases at J, with 10 bases between. CDR3 in DNA: TGTGCCAGCAGCTTAGCGCCACATTCATACGAGCAGTACTTC. Its translation: CASSLAPHSYEQYF.

This clonotype was found a few times. This chain connects TRBV7-9 to TRBJ1-1; D may be TRBD1 (5 bases). The germline V and J ends were trimmed by 5 bases and 2 bases, with 15 bases remaining between them. CDR3 length: 15 residues. In germline, CDR1 is SEHNR, CDR2 FQNEAQ (reference sequence). CDR3 sequence (DNA): TGTGCCAGCAGCCGTACTTACCGGGACAACACTGAAGCTTTCTTT. Translation gives CASSRTYRDNTEAFF. The whole variable domain, remainder taken from reference TRBV7-9 and TRBJ1-1, is DTGVSQNPRHKITKRGQNVTFRCDPISEHNRLYWYRQTLGQGPEFLTYFQNEAQLEKSRLLSDRFSAERPKGSFSTLEIQRTEQGDSAMYLCASSRTYRDNTEAFFGQGTRLTVV.

This clonotype has only a few counts. The chain is built from TRBV5-5 and TRBJ1-1; 7 nucleotides agree with TRBD1. V lost 2 bases and J lost 1; bases outside the gene matches: 11. The CDR3 is 17 amino acids. Germline assignment: CDR1 SGHKS and CDR2 YYEKEE (reference sequence). The CDR3 protein is CASSLFPWTGENTEAFF. The CDR3 region has the DNA TGTGCCAGCAGCTTATTCCCGTGGACAGGTGAGAACACTGAAGCTTTCTTT.

This clonotype was recorded many times. The chain recombines TRBV9 with TRBJ2-7; 7 nucleotides agree with TRBD2. The germline CDR1 and CDR2 sequences are SGDLS and YYNGEE. The CDR3 spans 16 residues. Trimming removed 0 bases from V and 2 bases from J; junction bases left unmatched: 8. The CDR3: CASSVATGLVPYEQYF. In DNA form, the CDR3 reads TGTGCCAGCAGCGTAGCTACTGGACTAGTACCCTACGAGCAGTACTTC.

Ten or more counts support this clonotype. The V gene is TRBV13, the J gene TRBJ2-7, with D uncertain. Germline V gene lookup returns CDR1 PRHDT and CDR2 FYEKMQ (reference sequence). Trimming left V 2 bases short and J 7 bases short, with 12 bases between. This CDR3 contains 13 residues. The DNA for the CDR3 is TGTGCCAGCAGCTTACCCCTCTTTGGGGAGCAGTACTTC. This gives the protein CASSLPLFGEQYF.

This clonotype was seen more than once but under ten times. The genes are TRBV20-1 and TRBJ2-1; TRBD2 agrees at 7 bases. This CDR3 contains 13 residues. The V gene's germline CDR1 is DFQATT and CDR2 SNEGSKA (reference sequence). The ends lost 6 bases at V and 9 bases at J; junction bases unmatched: 11. CDR3 in DNA: TGCAGTGCGGCAACGGGAGGAGGACTTGAGCAGTTCTTC. Amino acid sequence: CSAATGGGLEQFF.

There are a few counts of this clonotype. The chain is built from TRBV5-1 and TRBJ2-7; possible D gene TRBD2, 6 bases. Trimming removed 1 base at V and 2 bases at J, with 16 bases between. The CDR3 is 16 residues long. CDR1 is SGHRS, CDR2 YFSETQ, per germline. CDR3 sequence reads: CASSLTFAGSTYEQYF. In DNA form, the CDR3 reads TGCGCCAGCAGCTTGACGTTTGCGGGGAGCACCTACGAGCAGTACTTC. Full variable domain (rest looked up from reference TRBV5-1 and TRBJ2-7): KAGVTQTPRYLIKTRGQQVTLSCSPISGHRSVSWYQQTPGQGLQFLFEYFSETQRNKGNFPGRFSGRQFSNSRSEMNVSTLELGDSALYLCASSLTFAGSTYEQYFGPGTRLTVT.

The chain is built from TRBV20-1 and TRBJ2-1; perhaps TRBD1 as D (6 bases). With 0 bases removed from V and 6 bases from J, the gap between germline ends came to 18 bases. CDR1 and CDR2 (germline): DFQATT, SNEGSKA (reference sequence). The CDR3 length is 16 residues. In nucleotides, the CDR3 is TGCAGTGCTAGAGATTTAATTTACACAGGGTTCAATGAGCAGTTCTTC. Amino acid sequence: CSARDLIYTGFNEQFF.

The chain joins TRBV7-9 to TRBJ1-3; no firm D call. Germline V gives CDR1 SEHNR, CDR2 FQNEAQ (reference sequence). V lost 3 bases and J lost 0, with 12 bases in between. This CDR3 contains 16 residues. This CDR3 reads CASSFWTAYSGNTIYF. Written as DNA, the CDR3 is TGTGCCAGCAGCTTCTGGACGGCCTACTCTGGAAACACCATATATTTT.

The chain is built from TRBV25-1 and TRBJ2-3, with 7 bases aligning to TRBD2. J lost 4 bases, V lost 3 bases, and 1 base had no gene match. This CDR3 contains 13 residues. Per the germline V gene, CDR1 is MGHDK and CDR2 is SYGVNS. CDR3 in amino acids: CASSEAGADTQYF. CDR3 DNA sequence: TGTGCCAGCAGTGAGGCGGGGGCAGATACGCAGTATTTT.

CDR3 DNA: TGTGCCAGCAGTTACTCGGTTGCCGCTGGAAACACCATATATTTT. Translation gives CASSYSVAAGNTIYF. The genes are TRBV6-5 and TRBJ1-3; D is unclear. Germline lookup yields CDR1 MNHEY and CDR2 SVGAGI. This CDR3 is built from 15 residues. The V end lost 0 bases, the J end lost 2 bases, and 8 bases lay between the germline ends.